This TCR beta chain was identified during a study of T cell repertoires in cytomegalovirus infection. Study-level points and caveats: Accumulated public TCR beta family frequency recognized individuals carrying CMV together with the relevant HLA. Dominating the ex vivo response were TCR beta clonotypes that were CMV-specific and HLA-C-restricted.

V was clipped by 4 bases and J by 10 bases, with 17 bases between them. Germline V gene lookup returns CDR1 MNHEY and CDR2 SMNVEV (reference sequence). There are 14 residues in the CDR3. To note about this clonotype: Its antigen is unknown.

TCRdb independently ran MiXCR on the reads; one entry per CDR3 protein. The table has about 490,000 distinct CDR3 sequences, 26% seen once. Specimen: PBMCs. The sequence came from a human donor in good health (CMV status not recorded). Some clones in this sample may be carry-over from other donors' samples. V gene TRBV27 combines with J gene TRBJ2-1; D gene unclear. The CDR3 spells CASSSKGWLFEQFF. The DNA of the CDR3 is TGTGCCAGCAGTTCAAAAGGGTGGCTATTCGAGCAGTTCTTC.